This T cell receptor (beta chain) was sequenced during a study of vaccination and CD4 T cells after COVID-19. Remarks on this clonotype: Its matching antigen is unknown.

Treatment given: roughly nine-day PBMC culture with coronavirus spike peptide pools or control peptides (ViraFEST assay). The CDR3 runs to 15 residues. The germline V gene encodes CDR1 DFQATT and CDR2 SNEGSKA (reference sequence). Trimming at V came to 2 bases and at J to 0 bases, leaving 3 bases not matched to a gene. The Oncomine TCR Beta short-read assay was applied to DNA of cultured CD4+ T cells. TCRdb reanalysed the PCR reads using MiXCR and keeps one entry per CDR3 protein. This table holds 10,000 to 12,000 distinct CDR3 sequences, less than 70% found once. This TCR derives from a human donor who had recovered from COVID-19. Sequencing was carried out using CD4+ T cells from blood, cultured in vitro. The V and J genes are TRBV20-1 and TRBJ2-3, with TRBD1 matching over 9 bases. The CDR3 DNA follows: TGCAGTGCTAGACGACAGGGGGGAAGCACAGATACGCAGTATTTT. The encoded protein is CSARRQGGSTDTQYF.